The clone carrying this TCR beta chain was detected a few times. The antigen is not known. Germline CDR1 reads SQVTM; CDR2 reads ANQGSEA. V was pared by 0 bases and J by 2 bases, with 13 bases of the junction left unmatched. The CDR3 is 19 amino acids. A J-beta primer mix and a sample-barcoded 5' primer were used in a second PCR of roughly 6 to 12 cycles. TCRdb independently ran MiXCR on the 5' RACE reads; one entry per CDR3 protein. Of 850,000 to 1,000,000 distinct CDR3 sequences in the sample, around 48% are singletons; the top ten hold around an eighth. The data are from a study of blood T cells in healthy people across ages. Findings and caveats of the study: TCR beta diversity correlated strongly with naive T cell percentage. Naive and antigen-experienced cells could not be conclusively compared, given unsorted PBMCs. Donors of long life had a larger count of naive CD4+ cells and greater diversity than aged donors.

The chain links TRBV29-1 to TRBJ2-3; 11 nucleotides match TRBD2. Sequences were obtained from blood. This sequence originates from a man younger than 40 in good health. CDR3 in amino acids: CSVEDPLAGGPENTDTQYF. In nucleotides, the CDR3 is TGCAGCGTTGAAGATCCCCTAGCGGGGGGTCCCGAAAACACAGATACGCAGTATTTT.